Shown below are 29 T cell receptor beta chains from a single sample sequenced in a study of identical twins. TCRdb itself ran the 5' RACE reads through MiXCR, one entry per CDR3 protein. The sample carries some 900,000 distinct CDR3 sequences, approximately 13% recorded once. In addition, the sample was reused for a study of yellow fever vaccine responses in identical twins.

The specimen was PBMCs. The receptors come from a woman between 18 and 30 years old in good health.

This clonotype has a handful of counts. The rearrangement uses TRBV10-3 and TRBJ1-5; 7 positions match TRBD1. This CDR3 region has 16 residues. Germline loops: CDR1 ENHRY, CDR2 SYGVKD. V lost 4 bases, J lost 0 bases, and 6 bases stayed unmatched. In nucleotides, the CDR3 is TGTGCCATCAGTGGGGGACAGAGAAATAGCAATCAGCCCCAGCATTTT. This encodes CAISGGQRNSNQPQHF.

The gene calls are TRBV12-3 or TRBV12-4 and TRBJ2-2; 9 bases line up with TRBD2. CDR3 length: 17 residues. V trimming: 1 base; J trimming: 7 bases; junction bases outside the gene matches: 10. The CDR3 here is CASSLVPGTSIVGELFF. The CDR3 nucleotides read TGTGCCAGCAGTTTAGTGCCCGGGACTAGCATCGTCGGGGAGCTGTTTTTT.

The chain joins TRBV15 to TRBJ2-5; 7 positions match TRBD1. CDR3 size: 14 residues. Germline CDR1 and CDR2: LNHNV and YYDKDF (reference sequence). The J segment lost 2 bases and the V segment lost 1 base, leaving 1 base of the junction unmatched. Written as DNA, the CDR3 is TGTGCCACCAGCAGAGGACAGGGTCAAGAGACCCAGTACTTC. The encoded protein is CATSRGQGQETQYF.

This chain uses TRBV20-1 with TRBJ2-2, with TRBD2 matching over 12 bases. Germline V CDR1 and CDR2: DFQATT, SNEGSKA (reference sequence). V shed 6 bases, J shed 5 bases, and the junction held 7 bases outside the gene matches. The CDR3 runs to 15 residues. Written as DNA, the CDR3 is TGCAGTGCCCCCCGACTAGCGGGGGTTACCGGGGAGCTGTTTTTT. Its translation is CSAPRLAGVTGELFF.

This clonotype was seen only a few times. V usage is TRBV10-2 and J usage is TRBJ2-7, with TRBD1 identical over 10 bases. The CDR3 loop spans 12 amino acids. V was pared by 8 bases and J by 2 bases, with 0 bases of the junction left unmatched. The V gene's germline CDR1 is WSHSY and CDR2 SAAADI. The CDR3 nucleotides read TGCGCCAGCGGGACAGGGGCCTACGAGCAGTACGTC. It is translated as CASGTGAYEQYV.

This clonotype was counted between two and nine times. V gene TRBV12-3 or TRBV12-4 combines with J gene TRBJ1-1; 8 nucleotides align to TRBD1. J gave up 0 bases and V 3 bases, and 3 bases lay outside the gene matches. The CDR3 covers 15 residues. CDR3 in amino acids: CASSFGDRLNTEAFF. The CDR3 region has the DNA TGTGCCAGCAGTTTTGGGGACAGGTTGAACACTGAAGCTTTCTTT.

This chain connects TRBV2 to TRBJ2-1, with 9 nucleotides matching TRBD2. The germline V gene has CDR1 SNHLY and CDR2 FYNNEI. The CDR3 runs to 15 residues. V dropped 6 bases and J dropped 5; count of bases not matched to a gene: 8. The CDR3 DNA sequence: TGTGCCAGCAGGCAGGGGACTAGCTGGAACAATGAGCAGTTCTTC. It is translated as CASRQGTSWNNEQFF.

The sample holds a few counts of this clonotype. The chain joins TRBV5-1 to TRBJ2-2; D not resolved. V was shortened by 2 bases and J by 0 bases, with 5 bases between the two germline ends. The CDR3 runs to 14 residues. Germline V gene data show CDR1 as SGHRS and CDR2 as YFSETQ. This CDR3 is CASSFEPNTGELFF. The CDR3 nucleotides read TGCGCCAGCAGCTTTGAACCGAACACCGGGGAGCTGTTTTTT.

This clonotype was observed many times. The J gene is TRBJ2-3, the V gene TRBV10-3; D gene ambiguous. The germline CDR1 and CDR2 sequences are ENHRY and SYGVKD. The V end was cut by 5 bases, the J end by 2 bases, with 20 bases between. The CDR3 contains 17 residues. CDR3 nucleotides: TGTGCCATCAGTCCGAAGGGCCCCACTTTTCCCACAGATACGCAGTATTTT. It translates to CAISPKGPTFPTDTQYF.

This clonotype was recorded at least ten times. The V gene is TRBV15, the J gene TRBJ2-3; D remains ambiguous. The CDR3 totals 14 residues. V gave up 5 bases and J gave up 4 bases, with 13 bases separating them. CDR1 is LNHNV and CDR2 is YYDKDF in the germline V gene (reference sequence). CDR3 DNA: TGTGCCACCAGCGTAGGAGTCGTCGCAGATACGCAGTATTTT. This translates into CATSVGVVADTQYF.

This clonotype has only one observation. The chain couples TRBV7-9 to TRBJ1-1; the D gene is possibly TRBD1 (5 bases). CDR3 length: 15 amino acids. Trimming took 1 base from V and 7 from J, leaving 16 bases between them. Looked up from germline, CDR1 is SEHNR and CDR2 is FQNEAQ (reference sequence). The CDR3 spells CASSLGVGESGEAFF. In DNA, the CDR3 is TGTGCCAGCAGCTTAGGGGTGGGGGAATCGGGTGAAGCTTTCTTT.

The rearrangement uses TRBV6-5 and TRBJ2-2; 7 bases match TRBD1. The CDR3 runs to 16 residues. V was clipped by 7 bases and J by 1 base; unmatched bases: 9. Germline CDR1 is MNHEY and CDR2 is SVGAGI. The CDR3 DNA reads TGTGCCAGCATTTATTCGGCAGGGGGGAACACCGGGGAGCTGTTTTTT. Protein sequence: CASIYSAGGNTGELFF.

V usage is TRBV11-3 and J usage is TRBJ2-7; D gene uncertain. V lost 2 bases to trimming and J lost 4 bases, with 9 bases between them. The length of the CDR3 is 13 residues. Looked up from germline, CDR1 is SGHNT and CDR2 is YENEEA. Here the CDR3 DNA reads TGTGCCAGCAGCTTAAGGGTGACTTACGAGCAGTACTTC. It translates to CASSLRVTYEQYF.

The rearrangement joins TRBV27 to TRBJ2-1; 12 bases map to TRBD2. The germline V gene has CDR1 MNHEY and CDR2 SMNVEV (reference sequence). V dropped 3 bases and J dropped 8; count of bases not matched to a gene: 14. The CDR3 consists of 18 residues. The CDR3 DNA reads as TGTGCCAGCAGTTTTATTTTGGCTAGCGGGGGGGCCGGGGATGAGCAGTTCTTC. Translating gives CASSFILASGGAGDEQFF.

This clonotype has a handful of counts. This rearrangement joins TRBV7-9 to TRBJ2-7; a possible D gene is TRBD1 (8 bases). The V gene's germline CDR1 is SEHNR and CDR2 FQNEAQ (reference sequence). The CDR3 runs 15 residues. Trimming pared 2 bases from V and 3 bases from J, leaving 14 bases between. The CDR3 is CASSLSTGGVYEQYF. In nucleotides, the CDR3 is TGTGCCAGCAGCTTAAGCACAGGGGGGGTCTACGAGCAGTACTTC.

J is TRBJ2-3 and V is TRBV2; maybe TRBD1 (6 bases). CDR3 length equals 15 residues. CDR1 is SNHLY, CDR2 FYNNEI, per germline. The V end lost 7 bases, the J end lost 1 base, and 15 bases lay between the germline ends. The DNA of the CDR3 is TGTGCCAGCAAATCTGGGGACACTGGCACAGATACGCAGTATTTT. It translates to CASKSGDTGTDTQYF.

This clonotype appeared many times. The chain employs TRBV20-1 and TRBJ2-3; 7 bases map to TRBD2. The CDR3 extends over 14 amino acids. Trimming removed 5 bases from V and 5 bases from J; junction bases left unmatched: 10. CDR1 DFQATT and CDR2 SNEGSKA come from the germline V gene (reference sequence). CDR3 residues: CSAPSGALGDTQYF. The CDR3 nucleotides are TGCAGTGCTCCCAGCGGGGCTTTGGGAGATACGCAGTATTTT.

The chain combines TRBV2 with TRBJ2-5; unclear D gene. Trimming cost V 3 bases and J 5 bases, with 10 bases left between them. The CDR3 contains 13 residues. Germline CDR1 is SNHLY and CDR2 is FYNNEI. The CDR3 here is CASSEWVRETQYF. The CDR3 region has the DNA TGTGCCAGCAGTGAGTGGGTCAGGGAGACCCAGTACTTC.

This clonotype has more than one count but fewer than ten. This CDR3 is CASSWGPEETQYF. DNA of the CDR3: TGTGCCAGCAGCTGGGGCCCTGAAGAGACCCAGTACTTC. V is TRBV5-6 and J is TRBJ2-5, with a weak D call TRBD1 (5 bases). The ends were cut back, 3 bases at V and 3 bases at J, with 9 bases in the middle. The germline V gene has CDR1 SGHDT and CDR2 YYEEEE. The CDR3 contains 13 residues.

V is TRBV11-2 and J is TRBJ2-5; 14 bases are a match to TRBD2. The CDR3 is made up of 16 amino acids. Germline trimming cut 5 bases from V and 4 bases from J; bases unmatched to any gene: 6. The germline V gene has CDR1 SGHAT and CDR2 FQNNGV. The CDR3 protein is CASSKTSGGAGETQYF. Written as DNA, the CDR3 is TGTGCCAGCAGCAAGACTAGCGGGGGGGCTGGAGAGACCCAGTACTTC.

This clonotype occurred a few times. J is TRBJ1-5 and V is TRBV20-1; no reliable D call. Looked up from germline, CDR1 is DFQATT and CDR2 is SNEGSKA (reference sequence). The CDR3 is 12 amino acids. V was clipped by 6 bases and J by 4 bases, with 10 bases between them. CDR3 DNA: TGCAGTGCACCGGACGGGAATCAGCCCCAGCATTTT. It encodes CSAPDGNQPQHF.

This clonotype has a count of ten or more. The chain joins TRBV5-6 to TRBJ1-1; D call uncertain. The length of the CDR3 is 15 residues. Germline V gene data show CDR1 as SGHDT and CDR2 as YYEEEE. V lost 1 base to trimming and J lost 2 bases, with 12 bases between them. The CDR3, as DNA: TGTGCCAGCAGCTTGATGCGGGAACCTAACACTGAAGCTTTCTTT. Protein sequence: CASSLMREPNTEAFF.

This clonotype was seen a handful of times. The chain links TRBV11-1 to TRBJ2-3, with 15 bases matching TRBD2. In germline, CDR1 is SGHAT, CDR2 FQDESV (reference sequence). Trimming at V came to 2 bases and at J to 1 base, leaving 4 bases not matched to a gene. CDR3 size: 18 residues. CDR3 protein: CASSLYGTSGRRTDTQYF. The CDR3 DNA reads as TGTGCCAGCAGCTTATACGGGACTAGCGGGAGGCGCACAGATACGCAGTATTTT.

The CDR3: CSARDPSGSLSEQYF. The CDR3 DNA sequence: TGCAGTGCTAGAGATCCCAGCGGGAGTCTTTCCGAGCAGTACTTC. V and J are TRBV20-1 and TRBJ2-7; TRBD2 agrees at 8 bases. CDR1 and CDR2 from the germline V gene are DFQATT and SNEGSKA (reference sequence). This CDR3 has 15 amino acids. J lost 6 bases, V lost 0 bases, and 10 bases had no gene match.

This clonotype has only a few counts. The rearrangement joins TRBV20-1 to TRBJ2-1, with D possibly matching TRBD2 (5 bases). The germline V gene has CDR1 DFQATT and CDR2 SNEGSKA (reference sequence). V lost 6 bases to trimming and J lost 5 bases, with 20 bases between them. The CDR3 contains 15 residues. CDR3 sequence: CSAEEGGSGNNEQFF. For the CDR3, the DNA is TGCAGTGCCGAAGAGGGTGGGAGTGGGAACAATGAGCAGTTCTTC.

V and J are TRBV12-3 or TRBV12-4 and TRBJ2-7, with no clear D. This CDR3 has 13 amino acids. The V and J ends lost 2 bases and 4 bases respectively, with 9 bases between them. CDR3 amino acids: CASSLLPAYEQYF. DNA for the CDR3: TGTGCCAGCAGTTTATTGCCAGCGTACGAGCAGTACTTC.

This clonotype has ten or more counts. The CDR3 here is CASNSRLLSSYEQYV. Written as DNA, the CDR3 is TGTGCCAGCAACTCGAGGTTGTTGAGCTCCTACGAGCAGTACGTC. The gene calls are TRBV5-6 and TRBJ2-7; D gene ambiguous. The CDR3 is 15 residues long. The germline gives CDR1 SGHDT, CDR2 YYEEEE. The V and J ends lost 6 bases and 0 bases respectively, with 16 bases between them.

This chain joins TRBV28 and TRBJ2-1; 7 positions match TRBD2. Germline lookup yields CDR1 MDHEN and CDR2 SYDVKM. After removal of 5 bases from V and 2 bases from J, the junction contained 6 bases not matched to a gene. The CDR3 is made up of 15 amino acids. CDR3 protein: CASSKGLPPYNEQFF. The CDR3 DNA reads as TGTGCCAGCAGTAAGGGACTACCGCCCTACAATGAGCAGTTCTTC.

The chain is built from TRBV10-1 and TRBJ1-2, with 9 bases that match TRBD1. This CDR3 has 17 amino acids. V gave up 2 bases and J gave up 4 bases; unmatched junction bases: 11. The V gene's germline CDR1 is WNHNN and CDR2 SYGVQD (reference sequence). CDR3 nucleotides: TGCGCCAGCAGTGAGACCCGGGACAGGGTTTCCGGCTATGGCTACACCTTC. This codes for CASSETRDRVSGYGYTF.